The 21 T cell receptor beta chains below all came from one sample that was sequenced in a study of T cells in Graves' hyperthyroidism and ophthalmopathy. Using RNA transcripts as the source, TCR beta CDR3 regions were amplified. Initially, a first-round RT-PCR of the TCR CDR3 employed the HTBI primer set. TCRdb redid the calling of the multiplex PCR reads with MiXCR, one entry per CDR3 protein. The sample lists around 300,000 distinct CDR3 sequences, more than 11% occurring once. The sample comprised blood. Every receptor here comes from a woman aged 25-40 years with Graves' hyperthyroidism.

This clonotype was counted at least ten times. The chain recombines TRBV28 with TRBJ2-7, with 8 positions matching TRBD2. V lost 5 bases and J lost 2; bases outside the gene matches: 5. CDR3 length: 14 residues. Germline V gene sequence: CDR1 MDHEN, CDR2 SYDVKM. The CDR3 DNA follows: TGTGCCAGCAGTGATAGCGGGACCCCCTACGAGCAGTACTTC. Its translation: CASSDSGTPYEQYF. Drawing the rest from reference TRBV28 and TRBJ2-7, the complete variable domain is DVKVTQSSRYLVKRTGEKVFLECVQDMDHENMFWYRQDPGLGLRLIYFSYDVKMKEKGDIPEGYSVSREKKERFSLILESASTNQTSMYLCASSDSGTPYEQYFGPGTRLTVT.

The sample holds a few counts of this clonotype. The V gene is TRBV4-2, the J gene TRBJ2-1, with 11 positions matching TRBD2. V lost 3 bases, J lost 3 bases, and 10 bases stayed unmatched. This CDR3 contains 18 residues. CDR1 is LGHNA, CDR2 YNFKEQ, per germline. The CDR3 DNA is TGTGCCAGCAGCCAGACCGGGACTAGCGGTGTTGGCTACAATGAGCAGTTCTTC. The encoded protein is CASSQTGTSGVGYNEQFF.

This clonotype has a count of ten or more. V and J are TRBV20-1 and TRBJ1-1, with D unresolved. Deletions cut 2 bases from V and 4 bases from J, with 5 bases between. Germline lookup yields CDR1 DFQATT and CDR2 SNEGSKA (reference sequence). The CDR3 loop spans 11 amino acids. The CDR3 loop is CSARLVTEAFF. The CDR3 DNA reads as TGCAGTGCTAGACTCGTCACTGAAGCTTTCTTT.

This clonotype has a handful of counts. The chain recombines TRBV7-2 with TRBJ2-1, with TRBD1 as a possible D gene (6 bases). The germline gives CDR1 SGHTA, CDR2 FQGNSA. The V gene lost 3 bases and the J gene lost 6 bases, with 15 bases spanning the gap. The CDR3 extends over 15 amino acids. The CDR3 sequence is CASSFQGGSSNEQFF. For the CDR3, the DNA is TGTGCCAGCAGCTTTCAAGGGGGTTCTTCCAATGAGCAGTTCTTC.

This clonotype was observed a few times. J is TRBJ2-7 and V is TRBV7-9, with a possible D match to TRBD1 (6 bases). This CDR3 has 14 residues. The V end lost 8 bases, the J end lost 2 bases, and 16 bases lay between the germline ends. Germline values: CDR1 SEHNR, CDR2 FQNEAQ (reference sequence). CDR3 nucleotides: TGTGCCAGCGGGAACAAGACAGGAGCCTACGAGCAGTACTTC. Protein sequence: CASGNKTGAYEQYF.

The table lists this clonotype with many counts. The V gene is TRBV11-2, the J gene TRBJ2-1; no definite D call. The germline gives CDR1 SGHAT, CDR2 FQNNGV. The CDR3 spans 16 residues. Trimming pared 0 bases from V and 0 bases from J, leaving 9 bases between. The CDR3 spells CASSLEGLSSYNEQFF. Written as DNA, the CDR3 is TGTGCCAGCAGCTTAGAGGGCCTGAGCTCCTACAATGAGCAGTTCTTC.

In its sample, this clonotype was seen many times. This sequence joins TRBV28 and TRBJ2-3; 12 positions match TRBD1. This CDR3 contains 16 residues. The V segment lost 5 bases and the J segment 4 bases; nucleotides outside the gene matches: 7. Germline CDR1 MDHEN, CDR2 SYDVKM. Written as DNA, the CDR3 is TGTGCCAGCAGTCAGGGACAGGGGGCGCAGGCAGATACGCAGTATTTT. Translating it yields CASSQGQGAQADTQYF.

Points on this clonotype: At one end, the junction sequence differs from germline, possibly due to a read error. The rearrangement links TRBV7-2 to TRBJ2-5; 10 bases agree with TRBD1. This CDR3 comprises 15 residues. CDR1 and CDR2 (germline): SGHTA, FQGNSA. The CDR3 spells CASSLGGTGDETQHF. The CDR3 coding sequence is TGTGCCAGCAGCTTAGGAGGGACAGGGGATGAGACCCAGCACTTC.

This clonotype was counted between two and nine times. The J gene is TRBJ2-7, the V gene TRBV27; D gene ambiguous. Germline-derived CDR1 and CDR2 are MNHEY and SMNVEV (reference sequence). Trimming shortened V by 3 bases and J by 2 bases, and 11 bases separated the two germline ends. This CDR3 has 14 amino acids. CDR3 loop: CASSFQAGTYEQYF. In nucleotides, the CDR3 is TGTGCCAGCAGTTTTCAGGCAGGAACCTACGAGCAGTACTTC.

This clonotype appeared a few times. CDR3 loop: CASSMGTAGNEKLFF. Here the CDR3 DNA reads TGTGCCAGCAGCATGGGGACAGCCGGTAATGAAAAACTGTTTTTT. V usage is TRBV5-6 and J usage is TRBJ1-4; 7 bases are a match to TRBD1. Looked up from germline, CDR1 is SGHDT and CDR2 is YYEEEE. With V trimmed by 4 bases and J by 4 bases, 7 bases remained unmatched. This CDR3 is 15 amino acids long.

This chain connects TRBV10-3 to TRBJ1-6; 9 nucleotides line up with TRBD1. This CDR3 is 22 amino acids long. The germline V gene has CDR1 ENHRY and CDR2 SYGVKD. V lost 3 bases to trimming and J lost 0 bases; unmatched junction nucleotides: 18. The CDR3 protein is CAISEPPLLPGTGSSYNSPLHF. The CDR3 DNA is TGTGCCATCAGTGAACCGCCCCTCTTGCCCGGGACAGGGAGCTCCTATAATTCACCCCTCCACTTT.

The CDR3 here is CASSSGQLLNSPLHF. The CDR3 DNA reads TGTGCCAGCAGTTCGGGACAGCTACTCAATTCACCCCTCCACTTT. The chain is built from TRBV6-5 and TRBJ1-6; 7 bases are shared with TRBD1. The CDR3 consists of 15 residues. V was pared by 4 bases and J by 7 bases, with 7 bases of the junction left unmatched. The germline V gene encodes CDR1 MNHEY and CDR2 SVGAGI.

At least ten counts were recorded for this clonotype. The J gene is TRBJ2-7, the V gene TRBV10-2, with D possibly matching TRBD2 (5 bases). CDR1 and CDR2 (germline): WSHSY, SAAADI. The CDR3 contains 15 residues. V lost 5 bases to trimming and J lost 2 bases, with 16 bases between them. CDR3 DNA sequence: TGCGCCAGCAGTAACCGGGATTTACTAGCCTACGAGCAGTACTTC. It is translated as CASSNRDLLAYEQYF.

The chain is built from TRBV6-1 and TRBJ2-7; D unresolved. The germline V and J ends were trimmed by 7 bases and 5 bases, with 15 bases remaining between them. Germline CDR1 reads MNHNS; CDR2 reads SASEGT. The CDR3 totals 13 residues. CDR3 in DNA: TGTGCCAGCATGGGGTACCTCCGGGACGAGCAGTACTTC. Translation gives CASMGYLRDEQYF.

About this clonotype: This may come from a read error, since a much larger clone is one base off. This chain links TRBV7-9 with TRBJ2-3; no clear D. The J call is doubtful: the DNA matches TRBJ1-5 better. The CDR3 runs to 15 residues. Per germline, CDR1 SEHNR and CDR2 FQNEAQ (reference sequence). The CDR3: CASSEGLGGTDTQHF. CDR3 DNA sequence: TGTGCCAGCAGCGAAGGCCTGGGCGGCACAGATACGCAGCATTTT.

This chain uses TRBV7-9 with TRBJ2-7; D is perhaps TRBD2 (6 bases). This CDR3 is built from 18 residues. V lost 1 base, J lost 1 base, and 20 bases lay in between. Germline loops: CDR1 SEHNR, CDR2 FQNEAQ (reference sequence). The CDR3 sequence: CASSLVRILAVDSYEQYF. The CDR3 DNA sequence: TGTGCCAGCAGCTTAGTCCGAATATTAGCGGTCGATTCCTACGAGCAGTACTTC.

V usage is TRBV6-5 and J usage is TRBJ1-6; D is ambiguous. Germline CDR1 is MNHEY and CDR2 is SVGAGI. The CDR3 consists of 16 residues. With 0 bases removed from V and 2 bases from J, the gap between germline ends came to 8 bases. The CDR3 DNA sequence: TGTGCCAGCAGTTACTCGCCCAAGACCTATAATTCACCCCTCCACTTT. Its protein is CASSYSPKTYNSPLHF.

V usage is TRBV3-1 and J usage is TRBJ2-5, with a possible D match to TRBD1 (7 bases). Trimming pared 1 base from V and 2 bases from J, leaving 11 bases between. Germline CDR1 reads LGHDT; CDR2 reads YNNKEL (reference sequence). The CDR3 has 15 residues. CDR3 amino acids: CASSQGGDRQETQYF. The DNA for the CDR3 is TGTGCCAGCAGCCAAGGGGGGGACAGACAAGAGACCCAGTACTTC.

The genes are TRBV7-2 and TRBJ2-7, with D uncertain. V gave up 1 base and J gave up 0 bases, with 7 bases separating them. This CDR3 spans 14 amino acids. Germline CDR1 and CDR2: SGHTA and FQGNSA. The CDR3: CASSLGVVSYEQYF. The CDR3 bases are TGTGCCAGCAGCTTAGGGGTCGTCTCCTACGAGCAGTACTTC.

CDR3 coding DNA: TGTGCCACCATGAGGGAGACCCAGTACTTC. It is translated as CATMRETQYF. The chain is built from TRBV28 and TRBJ2-5; no firm D call. CDR1 and CDR2 (germline): MDHEN, SYDVKM. The germline V and J ends were trimmed by 10 bases and 5 bases, with 8 bases remaining between them. The CDR3 has 10 amino acids.

This clonotype has a handful of counts. This chain links TRBV4-1 with TRBJ2-7; TRBD1 matches at 9 bases. The CDR3 sequence is 14 residues long. Germline assignment: CDR1 MGHRA and CDR2 YSYEKL. V trimming: 2 bases; J trimming: 7 bases; junction bases outside the gene matches: 6. In DNA, the CDR3 is TGCGCCAGCAGCCAAAGACAGGGGGTAGGAGAGCAGTACTTC. Its protein product is CASSQRQGVGEQYF.